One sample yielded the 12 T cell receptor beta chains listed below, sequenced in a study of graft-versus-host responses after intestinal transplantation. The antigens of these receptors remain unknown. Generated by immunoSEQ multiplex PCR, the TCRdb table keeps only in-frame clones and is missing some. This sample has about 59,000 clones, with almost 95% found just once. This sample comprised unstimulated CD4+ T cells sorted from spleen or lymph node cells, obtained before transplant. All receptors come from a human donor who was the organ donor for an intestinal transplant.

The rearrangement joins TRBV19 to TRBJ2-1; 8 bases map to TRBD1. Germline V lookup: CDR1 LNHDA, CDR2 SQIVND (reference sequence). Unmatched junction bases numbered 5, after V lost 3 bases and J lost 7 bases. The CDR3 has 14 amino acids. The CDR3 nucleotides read TGTGCCAGTAGTATCAGGGGGCGAGGGAATGAGCAGTTCTTC. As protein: CASSIRGRGNEQFF.

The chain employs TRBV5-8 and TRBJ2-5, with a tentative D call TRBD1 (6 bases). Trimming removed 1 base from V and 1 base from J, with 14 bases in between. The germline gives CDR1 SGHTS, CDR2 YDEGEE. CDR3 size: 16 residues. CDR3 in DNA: TGTGCCAGCAGCTTGCCTTTGGACAGCACCCAAGAGACCCAGTACTTC. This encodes CASSLPLDSTQETQYF.

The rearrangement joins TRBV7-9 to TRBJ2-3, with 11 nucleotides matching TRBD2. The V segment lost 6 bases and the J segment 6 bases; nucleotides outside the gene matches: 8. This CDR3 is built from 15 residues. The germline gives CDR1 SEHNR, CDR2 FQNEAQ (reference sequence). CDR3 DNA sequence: TGTGCCAGCAGTATGGGGACTAGCGGTAAGGATACGCAGTATTTT. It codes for CASSMGTSGKDTQYF.

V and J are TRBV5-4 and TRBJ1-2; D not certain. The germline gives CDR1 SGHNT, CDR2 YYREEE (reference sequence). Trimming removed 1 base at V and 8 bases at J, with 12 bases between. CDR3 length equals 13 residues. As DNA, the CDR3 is TGTGCCAGCAGCTTGATAGGTGTTGGCGGCTACACCTTC. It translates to CASSLIGVGGYTF.

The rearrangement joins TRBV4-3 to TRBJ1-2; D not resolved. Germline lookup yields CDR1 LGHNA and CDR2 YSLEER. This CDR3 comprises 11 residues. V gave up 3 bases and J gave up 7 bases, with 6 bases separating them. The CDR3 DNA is TGCGCCAGCAGCCATCTTGGTGGCTACACCTTC. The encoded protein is CASSHLGGYTF.

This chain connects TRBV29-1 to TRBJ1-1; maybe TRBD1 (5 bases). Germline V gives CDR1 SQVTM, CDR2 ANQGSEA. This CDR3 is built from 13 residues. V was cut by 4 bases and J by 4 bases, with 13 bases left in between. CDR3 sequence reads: CSVGPGLGTEAFF. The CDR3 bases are TGCAGCGTTGGTCCGGGGCTAGGCACTGAAGCTTTCTTT.

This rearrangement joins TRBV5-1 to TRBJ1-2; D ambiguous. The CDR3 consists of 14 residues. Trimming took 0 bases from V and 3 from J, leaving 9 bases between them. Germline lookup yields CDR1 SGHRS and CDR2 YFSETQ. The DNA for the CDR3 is TGCGCCAGCAGCTTGGAGGGCACCTACTATGGCTACACCTTC. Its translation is CASSLEGTYYGYTF.

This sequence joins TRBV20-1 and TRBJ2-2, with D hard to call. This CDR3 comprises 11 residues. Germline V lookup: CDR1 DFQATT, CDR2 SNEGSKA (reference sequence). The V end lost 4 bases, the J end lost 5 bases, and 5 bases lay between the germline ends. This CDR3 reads CSAKETGELFF. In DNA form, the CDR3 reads TGCAGTGCTAAAGAGACCGGGGAGCTGTTTTTT.

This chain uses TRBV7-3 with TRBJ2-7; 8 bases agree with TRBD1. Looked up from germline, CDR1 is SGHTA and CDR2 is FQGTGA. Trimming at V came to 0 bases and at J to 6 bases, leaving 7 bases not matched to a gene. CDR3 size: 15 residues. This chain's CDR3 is CASSLTAGQGVEQYF. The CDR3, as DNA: TGTGCCAGCAGCTTAACTGCCGGACAGGGAGTCGAGCAGTACTTC.

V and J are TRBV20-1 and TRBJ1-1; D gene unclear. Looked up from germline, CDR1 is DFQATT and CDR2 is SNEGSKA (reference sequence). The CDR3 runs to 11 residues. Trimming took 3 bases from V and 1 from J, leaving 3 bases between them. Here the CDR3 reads CSASQNTEAFF. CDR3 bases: TGCAGTGCTAGCCAGAACACTGAAGCTTTCTTT.

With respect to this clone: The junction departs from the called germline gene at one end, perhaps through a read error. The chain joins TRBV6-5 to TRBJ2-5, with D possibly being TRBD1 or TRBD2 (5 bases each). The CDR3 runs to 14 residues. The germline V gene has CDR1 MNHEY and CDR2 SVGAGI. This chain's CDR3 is CASSYSRGKETHYF. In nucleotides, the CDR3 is TGTGCCAGCAGTTACTCGAGGGGTAAAGAGACCCATTACTTC.

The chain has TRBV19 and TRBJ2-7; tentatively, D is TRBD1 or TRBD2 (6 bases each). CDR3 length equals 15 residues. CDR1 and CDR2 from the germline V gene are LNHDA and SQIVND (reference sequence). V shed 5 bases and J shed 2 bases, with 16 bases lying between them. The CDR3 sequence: CASSPWAGQTYEQYF. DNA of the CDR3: TGTGCCAGTAGTCCCTGGGCGGGACAAACCTACGAGCAGTACTTC.